This T cell receptor beta chain was identified during a study of shared T cell receptors in the human thymus. The assay was immunoSEQ multiplex PCR, and TCRdb's table has in-frame clones only and misses some. The table records fewer than 700,000 clones, over 75% of them present only once. CDR1 is SGHVT and CDR2 is SQSDAQ in the germline V gene. J was trimmed by 0 bases and V by 8 bases; bases with no gene match: 12. This CDR3 spans 16 amino acids. Separately, the same data were catalogued under a study of human thymus T cells. As reported in that work: Resections removed during corrective heart surgery provided the thymus tissue used. Thymic and blood repertoires seemed to favor certain V and J genes.

This TCR was recovered from a boy under two years old with a congenital heart defect. The rearrangement joins TRBV7-4 to TRBJ2-7; 8 bases are a match to TRBD2. Sequencing input: thymocytes. CDR3 sequence reads: CASSQRLAGISYEQYF. The CDR3 bases are TGTGCCAGCTCCCAGCGGCTAGCGGGCATCTCCTACGAGCAGTACTTC. Full variable domain (missing parts from reference TRBV7-4 and TRBJ2-7): GAGVSQSPRYKVAKRGRDVALRCDSISGHVTLYWYRQTLGQGSEVLTYSQSDAQRDKSGRPSGRFSAERPERSVSTLKIQRTEQGDSAVYLCASSQRLAGISYEQYFGPGTRLTVT.